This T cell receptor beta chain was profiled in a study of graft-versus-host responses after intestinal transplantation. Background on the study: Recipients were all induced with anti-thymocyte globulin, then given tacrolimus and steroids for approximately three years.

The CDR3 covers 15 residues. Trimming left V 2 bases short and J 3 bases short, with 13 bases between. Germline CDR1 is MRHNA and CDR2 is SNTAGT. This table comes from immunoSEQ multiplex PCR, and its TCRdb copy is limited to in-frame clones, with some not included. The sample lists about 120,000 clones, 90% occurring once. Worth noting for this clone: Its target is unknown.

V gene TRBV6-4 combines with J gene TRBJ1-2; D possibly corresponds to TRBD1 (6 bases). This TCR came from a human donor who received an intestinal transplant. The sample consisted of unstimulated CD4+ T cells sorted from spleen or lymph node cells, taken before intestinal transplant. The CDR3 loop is CASSDPGQGYYGYTF. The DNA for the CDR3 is TGTGCCAGCAGTGACCCCGGTCAGGGGTACTATGGCTACACCTTC.